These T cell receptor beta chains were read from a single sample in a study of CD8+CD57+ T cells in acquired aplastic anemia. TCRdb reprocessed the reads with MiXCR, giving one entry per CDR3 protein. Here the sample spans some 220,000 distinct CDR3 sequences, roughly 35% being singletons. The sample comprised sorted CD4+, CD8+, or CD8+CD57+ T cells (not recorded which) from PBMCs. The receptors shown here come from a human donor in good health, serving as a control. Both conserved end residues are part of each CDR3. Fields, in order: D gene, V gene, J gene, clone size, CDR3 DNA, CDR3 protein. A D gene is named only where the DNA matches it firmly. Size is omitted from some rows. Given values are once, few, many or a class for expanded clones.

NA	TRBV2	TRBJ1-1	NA	TGTGCCAGCAGTGGGGGCCAGGGGAGCACTGAAGCTTTCTTT	CASSGGQGSTEAFF
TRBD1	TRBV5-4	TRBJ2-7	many	TGTGCCAGCAGCACTTCCCGGGACAGGGAACAGTACTTC	CASSTSRDREQYF
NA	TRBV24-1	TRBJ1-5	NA	TGTGCCACCAGTGATTCCTCCGGACCGAAGAATCAGCCCCAGCATTTT	CATSDSSGPKNQPQHF
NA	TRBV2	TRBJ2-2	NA	TGTGCCAGCAGTGAAACCGGGACCGGGGAGCTGTTTTTT	CASSETGTGELFF
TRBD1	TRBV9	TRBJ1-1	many	TGTGCCAGCAGCGATGACAGGGGCCTTGAAGCTTTCTTT	CASSDDRGLEAFF
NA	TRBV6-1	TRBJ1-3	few	TGTGCCAGCAGTGAAAGGTACAGTTCTGGAAACACCATATATTTT	CASSERYSSGNTIYF
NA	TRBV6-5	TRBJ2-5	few	TGTGCCAGCAGGGAGACCCCCCCTCGGGAGACCCAGTACTTC	CASRETPPRETQYF
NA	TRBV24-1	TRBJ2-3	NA	TGTGCCACCAGCCCGTCAGGGGCAGATACGCAGTATTTT	CATSPSGADTQYF
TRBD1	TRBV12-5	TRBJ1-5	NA	TGTGCTAGTAGTAGAGAGGGACAGGGGAGTCAGCCCCAGCATTTT	CASSREGQGSQPQHF
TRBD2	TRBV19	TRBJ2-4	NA	TGTGCCAGTAGTAGAGGGACTAGCGGGGTAGCCAAAAACATTCAGTACTTC	CASSRGTSGVAKNIQYF
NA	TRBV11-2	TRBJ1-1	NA	TGTGCCAGCAGCTTCAGGAGCGGCTACTTGAACACTGAAGCTTTCTTT	CASSFRSGYLNTEAFF
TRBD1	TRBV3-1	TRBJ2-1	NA	TGTGCCAGCAGCCAACGCCTTTTAGGACAGGGGGCAAAGAATGAGCAGTTCTTC	CASSQRLLGQGAKNEQFF
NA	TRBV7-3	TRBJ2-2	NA	TGTGCCAGCAGCTTCCTACGGCTTAGGGACACCGGGGAGCTGTTTTTT	CASSFLRLRDTGELFF
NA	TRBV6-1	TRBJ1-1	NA	TGTGCCAGCAGTGAATTTCAGGGGTTCAACACTGAAGCTTTCTTT	CASSEFQGFNTEAFF
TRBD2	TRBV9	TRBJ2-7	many	TGTGCCAGCAGCGCCGGACTAGCGGGAGACCCCTACGAGCAGTACTTC	CASSAGLAGDPYEQYF
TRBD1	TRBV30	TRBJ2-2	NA	TGTGCCTGGAGTCAAGGGACAGAGACCGGGGAGCTGTTTTTT	CAWSQGTETGELFF
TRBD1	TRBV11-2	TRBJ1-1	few	TGTGCCAGCAGCCAGGGACAGGGGGCGATTAGATCTTTCTTT	CASSQGQGAIRSFF
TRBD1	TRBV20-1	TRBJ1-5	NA	TGCAGTGCTGCCATCGCCGGGACAGGGCAGGGCGGCAATCAGCCCCAGCATTTT	CSAAIAGTGQGGNQPQHF
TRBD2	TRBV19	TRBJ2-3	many	TGTGCCAGTAGTATCCGAGCGGGGGGGCCAGATACGCAGTATTTT	CASSIRAGGPDTQYF
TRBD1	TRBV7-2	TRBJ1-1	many	TGTGCCAGCAGCTTTTCAGGGGGTAACACTGAAGCTTTCTTT	CASSFSGGNTEAFF
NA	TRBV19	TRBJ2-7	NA	TGTGCCACCAAGACAGCTCCTCGCGACGAGCAGTACTTC	CATKTAPRDEQYF
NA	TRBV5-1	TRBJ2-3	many	TGCGCCAGCAGTTATGACACAGATACGCAGTATTTT	CASSYDTDTQYF